The present entry profiles one T cell receptor (beta chain) with its context. This sample stems from a study of blood T cell repertoires in COVID-19. Assay used: immunoSEQ multiplex PCR; TCRdb lists only in-frame clones, some missing. This sample carries 150,000 or so clones, roughly 89% of them seen once, and the ten largest clones take 0.55%. Input material: peripheral blood. This clonotype originated in a man over 45 with acute or convalescent COVID-19.

In DNA form, the CDR3 reads TGTGCCAGCAGCTTAGCCCGGACAGGGAGCTATGGCTACACCTTC. As protein: CASSLARTGSYGYTF. V gene TRBV7-8 combines with J gene TRBJ1-2; 8 bases agree with TRBD1. The trim removed 0 bases at V and 4 bases at J, leaving 4 bases unmatched. CDR1 is SGHVS, CDR2 FQNEAQ, per germline. The CDR3 runs 15 residues.